This T cell receptor beta chain is drawn from a study of cytomegalovirus exposure and HLA in healthy donors. PCR amplification relied on 60 Vbeta primers (plus 13 Jbeta primers). The method was immunoSEQ multiplex PCR; TCRdb's version includes in-frame clones alone and lacks a portion of them. The profile shows over 90,000 clones, under 85% of them singletons. General observations from the study: Fewer N-insertions than the roughly 630-donor mean were reportedly shown by an Asian-associated ancestry cluster in a later analysis.

Regarding this clone: The antigen is not known.

The V gene end was trimmed by 2 bases and the J gene end by 4 bases; junction bases not matched to a gene: 2. The CDR3 loop spans 15 amino acids. The germline CDR1 and CDR2 sequences are SGHTA and FQGTGA. The rearrangement uses TRBV7-3 and TRBJ2-1; TRBD2 matches at 10 bases. Material: PBMCs. The TCR sequence derives from a woman aged 65 to 85 in good health and CMV-seropositive. The CDR3 is CASSLGSGGYNEQFF. The DNA of the CDR3 is TGTGCCAGCAGCTTAGGTAGCGGGGGGTACAATGAGCAGTTCTTC.